One and the same sample provided the 26 T cell receptor beta chains below, sequenced in a study of T cells in localized non-small cell lung cancer. This table comes from immunoSEQ multiplex PCR, and its TCRdb copy is limited to in-frame clones, with some not included. Among about 6,400 clones listed, 80% to 90% were seen once. The sequencing here drew on peripheral blood, taken before any cancer treatment. The receptor source for this set is an older male donor with stage I lung adenocarcinoma.

This clone was recorded once. The chain's CDR3 is CASSLERVNEQFF. The CDR3 bases are TGTGCCAGCAGCTTAGAAAGGGTAAATGAGCAGTTCTTC. This chain uses TRBV7-9 with TRBJ2-1, with unresolved D. V shed 1 base and J shed 7 bases, with 8 bases lying between them. There are 13 residues in the CDR3. CDR1 is SEHNR, CDR2 FQNEAQ, per germline (reference sequence). Using reference TRBV7-9 and TRBJ2-1 for the parts outside the CDR3, the full variable domain is DTGVSQNPRHKITKRGQNVTFRCDPISEHNRLYWYRQTLGQGPEFLTYFQNEAQLEKSRLLSDRFSAERPKGSFSTLEIQRTEQGDSAMYLCASSLERVNEQFFGPGTRLTVL.

The chain uses TRBV6-1 and TRBJ1-5; the match to TRBD1 covers 8 bases. The V and J ends lost 6 bases and 16 bases, in that order; junction bases with no gene match: 5. In germline, CDR1 is MNHNS, CDR2 SASEGT. The CDR3 covers 10 residues. CDR3 amino acids: CASRGTGNHF. Here the CDR3 DNA reads TGTGCCAGCAGGGGGACAGGTAACCATTTT.

CDR3 DNA sequence: TGTGCCAGCAGCGCCCCGACACGGTTTGAAGCTTTCTTT. It encodes CASSAPTRFEAFF. The chain is built from TRBV5-6 and TRBJ1-1; D is uncertain. This CDR3 region has 13 residues. Trimming removed 4 bases at V and 7 bases at J, with 14 bases between. Per germline, CDR1 SGHDT and CDR2 YYEEEE. The variable domain in full, completed from reference TRBV5-6 and TRBJ1-1, reads DAGVTQSPTHLIKTRGQQVTLRCSPKSGHDTVSWYQQALGQGPQFIFQYYEEEERQRGNFPDRFSGHQFPNYSSELNVNALLLGDSALYLCASSAPTRFEAFFGQGTRLTVV.

This clone was seen a few times. The chain links TRBV5-1 to TRBJ2-1; TRBD2 aligns across 10 bases. The V gene's germline CDR1 is SGHRS and CDR2 YFSETQ. The V and J ends lost 0 bases and 3 bases, in that order; junction bases with no gene match: 6. CDR3 size: 17 residues. The chain's CDR3 is CASSLGIAGGLYNEQFF. DNA for the CDR3: TGCGCCAGCAGCTTGGGCATAGCGGGGGGCCTCTACAATGAGCAGTTCTTC.

The gene calls are TRBV29-1 and TRBJ2-2; D possibly corresponds to TRBD1 (6 bases). Trimming shortened V by 3 bases and J by 1 base, and 9 bases separated the two germline ends. Germline V gene data show CDR1 as SQVTM and CDR2 as ANQGSEA. This CDR3 is built from 14 residues. The CDR3: CSVDSTGNTGELFF. The CDR3 DNA sequence: TGCAGCGTTGATTCGACAGGGAACACCGGGGAGCTGTTTTTT.

V and J are TRBV6-1 and TRBJ2-5; D is perhaps TRBD1 or TRBD2 (5 bases each). CDR1 and CDR2 from the germline V gene are MNHNS and SASEGT. This CDR3 region has 14 residues. V was pared by 1 base and J by 4 bases, with 10 bases between. CDR3 bases: TGTGCCAGCAGTGAAGGTCGGGGCGCAGAGACCCAGTACTTC. Its protein product is CASSEGRGAETQYF.

The rearrangement uses TRBV4-1 and TRBJ1-1; possible D gene TRBD1, 6 bases. Germline V CDR1 and CDR2: MGHRA, YSYEKL. Trimming removed 4 bases at V and 7 bases at J, with 19 bases between. This CDR3 spans 15 amino acids. The CDR3 sequence: CASSLGTGGRFEAFF. The CDR3 DNA is TGCGCCAGCAGCCTCGGGACGGGGGGGCGCTTTGAAGCTTTCTTT.

V and J are TRBV5-1 and TRBJ1-5; no firm D call. The CDR3 length is 14 residues. Germline-derived CDR1 and CDR2 are SGHRS and YFSETQ. Deletions cut 0 bases from V and 7 bases from J, with 11 bases between. In nucleotides, the CDR3 is TGCGCCAGCAGCTTGGCCGAGTTAGGGCAGCCCCAGCATTTT. Protein product: CASSLAELGQPQHF.

This rearrangement joins TRBV19 to TRBJ1-2, with D tentatively TRBD1 (6 bases). Per the germline V gene, CDR1 is LNHDA and CDR2 is SQIVND (reference sequence). CDR3 length: 14 amino acids. V was trimmed by 3 bases and J by 7 bases, leaving 15 bases between them. This CDR3 is CASSIQGMTGGYTF. CDR3 bases: TGTGCCAGTAGTATTCAGGGGATGACTGGTGGCTACACCTTC.

The gene calls are TRBV4-2 and TRBJ2-4; 7 positions agree with TRBD2. The V segment lost 2 bases and the J segment 1 base; nucleotides outside the gene matches: 2. From germline, CDR1 is LGHNA and CDR2 YNFKEQ. This CDR3 has 15 residues. The CDR3 sequence: CASSQIGGAKNIQYF. CDR3 DNA sequence: TGTGCCAGCAGCCAAATCGGGGGGGCCAAAAACATTCAGTACTTC.

This clone was observed a handful of times. J is TRBJ2-2 and V is TRBV7-9; D not resolved. The length of the CDR3 is 15 residues. The V gene's germline CDR1 is SEHNR and CDR2 FQNEAQ (reference sequence). Trimming shortened V by 5 bases and J by 3 bases, and 13 bases separated the two germline ends. The CDR3 loop reads CASSPREPHTGELFF. CDR3 nucleotide sequence: TGTGCCAGCAGCCCCCGAGAGCCCCACACCGGGGAGCTGTTTTTT. Full variable domain (remainder filled in from reference TRBV7-9 and TRBJ2-2): DTGVSQNPRHKITKRGQNVTFRCDPISEHNRLYWYRQTLGQGPEFLTYFQNEAQLEKSRLLSDRFSAERPKGSFSTLEIQRTEQGDSAMYLCASSPREPHTGELFFGEGSRLTVL.

This clone was seen a handful of times. This chain connects TRBV19 to TRBJ1-1; TRBD1 agrees at 7 bases. The V and J ends lost 4 bases and 6 bases, in that order; junction bases with no gene match: 5. The germline V gene encodes CDR1 LNHDA and CDR2 SQIVND (reference sequence). This CDR3 contains 13 residues. This CDR3 reads CASSTLQGAEAFF. In DNA, the CDR3 is TGTGCCAGTAGTACCCTGCAGGGGGCTGAAGCTTTCTTT. Full variable domain (remainder filled in from reference TRBV19 and TRBJ1-1): DGGITQSPKYLFRKEGQNVTLSCEQNLNHDAMYWYRQDPGQGLRLIYYSQIVNDFQKGDIAEGYSVSREKKESFPLTVTSAQKNPTAFYLCASSTLQGAEAFFGQGTRLTVV.

The rearrangement joins TRBV4-1 to TRBJ1-2; 7 bases match TRBD1. The length of the CDR3 is 16 residues. V lost 7 bases to trimming and J lost 3 bases; unmatched junction nucleotides: 14. Germline CDR1 MGHRA, CDR2 YSYEKL. Here the CDR3 DNA reads TGCGCCAGCACCAAAGGCCCCGACAGGGCCTACTATGGCTACACCTTC. It encodes CASTKGPDRAYYGYTF.

The genes are TRBV7-3 and TRBJ2-3, with 7 bases lining up with TRBD2. The germline gives CDR1 SGHTA, CDR2 FQGTGA. Unmatched junction bases numbered 5, after V lost 4 bases and J lost 1 base. CDR3 size: 15 residues. CDR3 sequence reads: CASSSVAGRTDTQYF. The CDR3 DNA reads as TGTGCCAGCAGCTCCGTAGCGGGCCGCACAGATACGCAGTATTTT.

This chain connects TRBV18 to TRBJ2-1, with D perhaps matching TRBD1 (6 bases). Germline CDR1 is KGHSH and CDR2 is LQKENI. The CDR3 is made up of 16 amino acids. Between the trimmed V and J ends, which lost 2 bases and 7 bases, there was a span of 18 bases. The CDR3 DNA follows: TGTGCCAGCTCACCATGGGACACCTTAGAAGGGAATGAGCAGTTCTTC. Amino acid sequence: CASSPWDTLEGNEQFF.

The chain links TRBV7-9 to TRBJ2-3; the D gene is possibly TRBD2 (6 bases). The CDR3 has 15 amino acids. The germline CDR1 and CDR2 sequences are SEHNR and FQNEAQ (reference sequence). Trimming cost V 4 bases and J 5 bases, with 16 bases left between them. CDR3 residues: CASSSYRERGDTQYF. CDR3 DNA: TGTGCCAGCAGCTCATACCGGGAGAGGGGAGATACGCAGTATTTT.

The rearrangement links TRBV19 to TRBJ2-7; TRBD2 aligns across 8 bases. Germline-derived CDR1 and CDR2 are LNHDA and SQIVND (reference sequence). V was clipped by 10 bases and J by 5 bases; unmatched bases: 10. The CDR3 loop spans 13 amino acids. Here the CDR3 DNA reads TGTGCCATATCGACCGGGAGGGGGAACGAGCAGTACTTC. This translates into CAISTGRGNEQYF.

This clone was counted a few times. This chain links TRBV4-1 with TRBJ1-5; tentative D call: TRBD1 (6 bases). CDR1 and CDR2 from the germline V gene are MGHRA and YSYEKL. Deletions cut 1 base from V and 6 bases from J, with 13 bases between. The CDR3 is 15 amino acids. The CDR3 bases are TGCGCCAGCAGCCAAGCAGGGGCAGATGGTCAGCCCCAGCATTTT. The encoded protein is CASSQAGADGQPQHF.

The genes are TRBV19 and TRBJ1-5, with D perhaps TRBD1 (5 bases). V lost 5 bases to trimming and J lost 3 bases, with 11 bases between them. CDR3 length: 14 amino acids. CDR1 is LNHDA, CDR2 SQIVND, per germline (reference sequence). The CDR3 here is CASSPRQINQPQHF. The DNA of the CDR3 is TGTGCCAGTAGTCCAAGACAGATCAATCAGCCCCAGCATTTT.

The chain carries TRBV14 and TRBJ2-4, with unresolved D. This CDR3 region has 15 residues. V gave up 1 base and J gave up 8 bases, with 15 bases separating them. Looked up from germline, CDR1 is SGHDN and CDR2 is FVKESK. CDR3 DNA sequence: TGTGCCAGCAGCCAAGGGACGGCGCTATTTGACATTCAGTACTTC. Translation gives CASSQGTALFDIQYF.

The genes are TRBV5-1 and TRBJ2-5; 7 positions match TRBD1. This CDR3 is 14 amino acids long. CDR1 is SGHRS, CDR2 YFSETQ, per germline. J was trimmed by 5 bases and V by 6 bases; bases with no gene match: 10. The CDR3 bases are TGCGCCAGCACCGATAGAGGGGGCTCGGAGACCCAGTACTTC. Its protein is CASTDRGGSETQYF.

The V and J genes are TRBV14 and TRBJ1-5; D gene uncertain. Looked up from germline, CDR1 is SGHDN and CDR2 is FVKESK. The CDR3 is 13 residues long. The V gene lost 4 bases and the J gene lost 3 bases, with 7 bases spanning the gap. The CDR3 is CASSPHPNQPQHF. The CDR3 bases are TGTGCCAGCAGCCCGCACCCCAATCAGCCCCAGCATTTT.

DNA of the CDR3: TGTGCCAGCAGGCCAGACGCCATCTCTGGAAACACCATATATTTT. It yields the protein CASRPDAISGNTIYF. This rearrangement joins TRBV6-1 to TRBJ1-3; no clear D gene. V lost 6 bases and J lost 0, with 12 bases in between. Per germline, CDR1 MNHNS and CDR2 SASEGT. The CDR3 totals 15 residues.

This clone turned up a few times. The V call is TRBV18, the J call TRBJ2-3; 7 positions match TRBD1. With 3 bases clipped from V and 5 bases from J, the junction kept 8 bases outside the gene matches. Per germline, CDR1 KGHSH and CDR2 LQKENI. This CDR3 has 15 amino acids. Here the CDR3 reads CASSPRQGREDTQYF. The DNA of the CDR3 is TGTGCCAGCTCACCTAGACAGGGACGGGAAGATACGCAGTATTTT.

The sample holds one count of this clone. The chain has TRBV1 and TRBJ2-7; the table names TRBD2, a call not compared with the DNA. TRBV1 is given as a pseudogene. The CDR3 is 12 amino acids. CDR3 nucleotide sequence: TGCACCAGACTCGGTCCTCTATACGAGCAGTACTTC. Protein product: CTRLGPLYEQYF.

This clone has just one count. V gene TRBV6-6 combines with J gene TRBJ2-7, with D perhaps TRBD1 (6 bases). With 4 bases removed from V and 3 bases from J, the gap between germline ends came to 10 bases. Germline CDR1 MNHNY, CDR2 SVGAGI (reference sequence). The CDR3 loop spans 13 amino acids. CDR3 amino acids: CASSFLDSYEQYF. The CDR3 DNA sequence: TGTGCCAGCAGTTTCTTGGACAGCTACGAGCAGTACTTC.